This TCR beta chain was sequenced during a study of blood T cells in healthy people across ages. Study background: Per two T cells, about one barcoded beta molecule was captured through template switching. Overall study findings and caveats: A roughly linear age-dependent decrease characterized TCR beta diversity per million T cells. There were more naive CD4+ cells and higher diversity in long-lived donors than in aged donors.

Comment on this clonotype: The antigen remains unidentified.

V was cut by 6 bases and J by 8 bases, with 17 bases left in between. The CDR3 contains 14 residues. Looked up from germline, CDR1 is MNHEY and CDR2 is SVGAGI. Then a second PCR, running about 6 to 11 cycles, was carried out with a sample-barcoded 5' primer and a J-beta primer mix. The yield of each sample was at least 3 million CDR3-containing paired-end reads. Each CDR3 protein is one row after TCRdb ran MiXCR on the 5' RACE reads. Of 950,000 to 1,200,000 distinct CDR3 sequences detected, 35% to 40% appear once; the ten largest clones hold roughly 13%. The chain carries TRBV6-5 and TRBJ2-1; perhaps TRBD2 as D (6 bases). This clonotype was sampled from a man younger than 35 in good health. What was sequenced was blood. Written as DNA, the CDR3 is TGTGCCAGCAGCCCTGGGTCCAGGAGGGATGAGCAGTTCTTC. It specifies CASSPGSRRDEQFF.